The entry below describes one T cell receptor (beta chain). The sample comes from a study of blood T cell repertoires in COVID-19. Study summary: The study drew acute and convalescent COVID-19 samples from the United States, Italy and Spain. Nucleic acid was either cDNA or gDNA, and it came from T cells, B-cell-depleted T cells, or PBMCs.

The CDR3 has 14 residues. The J segment lost 5 bases and the V segment lost 4 bases, leaving 6 bases of the junction unmatched. CDR1 is SNHLY and CDR2 is FYNNEI in the germline V gene. The authors' processing: Amplifying reference gene primers gave estimates of nucleated cell counts. Measured with immunoSEQ multiplex PCR; TCRdb has only the in-frame clones, and not every one. V, J and clone size are taken as reported in that table, and D and trimming were inferred from the DNA itself. This table has 200,000 to 300,000 clones, more than 65% appearing once. The chain couples TRBV2 to TRBJ2-5, with 8 bases fitting TRBD2. Sequenced input: peripheral blood. The receptor was isolated from a man aged 35 to 55 who had recovered from COVID-19. The CDR3 sequence is CASSGQTGGETQYF. The DNA for the CDR3 is TGTGCCAGCAGTGGGCAGACGGGGGGGGAGACCCAGTACTTC.